This TCR beta chain was captured in a study of shared clonotypes between healthy human individuals (TCRdb year 2020). With respect to the entire study: A few men and two women, aged 18 to 49 years, made up the cohort. Per donor, leukapheresis produced somewhere between about 0.9 and 9.5 billion PBMCs. Libraries were prepared and TCR repertoires were sequenced by different laboratories using diverse techniques, in order to increase sequencing depth and limit assay-specific biases. The study deeply sequenced blood TCR repertoires of roughly five healthy adults to estimate repertoire size and the extent of clonotype sharing between individuals. For each donor, CD4 naive and CD4 memory were each run on three plates, CD8 naive on two plates, and CD8 memory on one plate. Overall study outcomes, separate from this receptor: Pairwise subsampling indicated that sequencing depth was expected to affect the degree of clonotype sharing among donors. Clonotypes shared by all four sorted-subset donors showed higher generation probabilities than non-shared clonotypes. Rarefaction of sorted-subset datasets indicated incomplete sequencing despite the large sequencing depth. Naive subsets generally had larger estimated clonotype richness than memory subsets did. The small number of donors limited the genetic and exposure-history diversity represented. Approximately 5% of naive CD4, 3.5% of naive CD8, roughly 2.5% of memory CD4, and about 0.4% of memory CD8 clonotypes were shared across a few donors. Sampling was restricted to blood, and TCR repertoires in tissues likely differ from the TCR repertoires found in blood.

To note about this clone: Its antigen is unknown. Nothing much larger sits one base from this clone, and base qualities are not available. Other DNA sequences in this sample translate to the same CDR3.

For the CD8 naive samples, CD45RO-negative cells were positively selected for CCR7, yielding a CD45RA+CCR7+ population from which TemRA cells were excluded. Healthy HIV-negative adults with no recently reported acute infections or vaccinations were included as donors. Every donor was a Caucasian adult living in Nashville, Tennessee, USA. Blood was collected by leukapheresis, and PBMCs were isolated by Ficoll-Histopaque density gradient centrifugation and then cryopreserved in liquid nitrogen vapor phase. Analytical flow cytometry was used to check the purity and quantity of every magnetically sorted T cell population. Genomic DNA was isolated from every sorted fraction and measured by UV absorbance on a Nanodrop 2000c. Using the deep immunoSEQ assay, TCR CDR3 regions were amplified from genomic DNA by multiplex PCR. For each cell subset, the extracted genomic DNA was distributed evenly across all wells of several immunoSEQ 96-well plates, and each plate served as one replicate. Each replicate PCR for sorted subsets received around 0.2 ug genomic DNA, equal to tens of thousands of T cell genomes. Purified libraries were measured with a Qubit 3.0 fluorometer, size-checked on a Bioanalyzer 2100, and measured again with the KAPA Library Quantification kit. Every immunoSEQ 96-well plate was sequenced on a separate single-read 150-cycle Illumina NextSeq 550 flow cell. On the authors' methods: Because the immunoSEQ output included only junctional sequences and no quality scores, the filtering could not be the same as the filtering used for full-length reads. Sequences were annotated with PyIR, a Python wrapper for IgBLAST v1.9, and V/J genes and CDR3 were assigned using IMGT germline references. Reads with weak V/J assignments (E-value above 1e-6), missing CDR3, stop codons, out-of-frame junctions, or ambiguous translated residues were removed. A V3J clonotype was defined by an identical inferred V gene, J gene, and CDR3 amino acid sequence. To compute the percentage overlap between repertoires, the number of shared unique clonotypes was divided by the size of the smaller repertoire. Three approaches were used to assess repertoire richness: RTK rarefaction, the Chao1 estimator, and Recon v2.1 estimates of unobserved clonotypes. For all TCRbeta clonotypes obtained by the gDNA method from a few donors, generation probabilities were computed with OLGA. Held by TCRdb, this immuneACCESS table contains in-frame sequences only and omits some clones. Under half of the omission traces to an unresolved V gene where checked; the cause of the rest is unknown. That table supplies the V and J calls and clone size; D and trimming were determined from the DNA. This sample gives about 2,100,000 clones in total; about 93% of them show up just once. The ten largest clones add up to approximately 1.7% of the sample.

From the germline V gene (reference sequence), CDR1 is MNHEY and CDR2 is SMNVEV. The CDR3 contains 14 residues, cysteine and phenylalanine counted. The sequence is cut down to CDR3 DNA, 42 bases in frame from base 1. Trimming at the junction amounts to 2 bases on V and 0 bases on J, and the germline ends lie 7 bases apart. Material for sequencing was naive CD8+ T cells from PBMCs. Per the publication, the cell subset or site label means: CD45RA+CCR7+. The chain is made from TRBV27 and TRBJ1-1; the D gene cannot be named for sure. The TCR originated in a man between 18 and 29 years old in good health. Some clones in this sample may be carry-over from other donors' samples. The encoded CDR3 is CASSLGTVNTEAFF. In nucleotide form, the sequence is TGTGCCAGCAGTTTAGGTACAGTGAACACTGAAGCTTTCTTT.